Below are 23 T cell receptor beta chains sequenced from a single sample in a study of T cells in Graves' hyperthyroidism and ophthalmopathy. Amplification targeted TCR beta CDR3 regions from RNA transcripts. HTBI primers were used for first-round RT-PCR of the TCR CDR3. Using its own MiXCR run on the multiplex PCR reads, TCRdb lists one record per CDR3 protein. This table has around 350,000 distinct CDR3 sequences, 15% to 20% appearing once. Sequencing was done on a sample of blood. These receptors all stem from a woman aged 18-29 years with Graves' hyperthyroidism.

This clonotype was counted many times. This chain connects TRBV24-1 to TRBJ2-5; either TRBD1 or TRBD2 may supply D (5 bases each). Trimming cost V 4 bases and J 1 base, with 15 bases left between them. The length of the CDR3 is 16 residues. Germline V gives CDR1 KGHDR, CDR2 SFDVKD. CDR3 residues: CATSETGRTIQETQYF. Written as DNA, the CDR3 is TGTGCCACCAGTGAAACGGGACGTACGATCCAAGAGACCCAGTACTTC.

This clonotype was seen ten or more times. The V call is TRBV6-5, the J call TRBJ2-7; the D gene is possibly TRBD2 (5 bases). V was shortened by 4 bases and J by 3 bases, with 10 bases between the two germline ends. In germline, CDR1 is MNHEY, CDR2 SVGAGI. The CDR3 consists of 13 residues. CDR3 sequence reads: CASSSLRGYEQYF. For the CDR3, the DNA is TGTGCCAGCAGTTCCCTCCGGGGCTACGAGCAGTACTTC.

This clonotype was detected many times. The V call is TRBV24-1, the J call TRBJ1-5; TRBD1 agrees at 8 bases. The J segment lost 0 bases and the V segment lost 9 bases, leaving 0 bases of the junction unmatched. The CDR3 spans 13 residues. Germline CDR1 KGHDR, CDR2 SFDVKD. The CDR3 loop reads CATGQGSNQPQHF. The CDR3 DNA sequence: TGTGCCACCGGACAGGGTAGCAATCAGCCCCAGCATTTT.

A few counts support this clonotype. J is TRBJ2-4 and V is TRBV5-1; the match to TRBD1 covers 9 bases. Germline lookup yields CDR1 SGHRS and CDR2 YFSETQ. The junction had 12 bases not matched to a gene; V was cut back by 3 bases and J by 5 bases. There are 17 residues in the CDR3. The CDR3 region is CASSSSYRGRPENIQYF. As DNA, the CDR3 is TGCGCCAGCAGCTCTTCCTACAGGGGGCGCCCCGAAAACATTCAGTACTTC.

This clonotype was found many times. This chain links TRBV28 with TRBJ2-5; D is ambiguous. The CDR3 spans 12 residues. The V end lost 8 bases, the J end lost 7 bases, and 14 bases lay between the germline ends. CDR1 and CDR2 (germline): MDHEN, SYDVKM. The CDR3 nucleotides are TGTGCCAGCTCCGAGGATATTTGGACCCAGTACTTC. Translation: CASSEDIWTQYF.

As for this clonotype: This clone may be a read error of a much larger clone one base away. The rearrangement joins TRBV12-3 or TRBV12-4 to TRBJ2-7; 10 bases fit TRBD1. Losses at the gene ends were 10 bases for V and 4 bases for J; bases not matched to a gene: 4. This CDR3 is 12 amino acids long. CDR3 bases: TGTGCCACCAAGGGACAGGGGTACGAGCAGTACTTC. It yields the protein CATKGQGYEQYF.

This clonotype was seen many times. This chain joins TRBV27 and TRBJ2-5, with TRBD1 matching over 7 bases. The ends lost 3 bases at V and 4 bases at J; junction bases unmatched: 5. The CDR3 consists of 14 residues. The germline gives CDR1 MNHEY, CDR2 SMNVEV (reference sequence). The CDR3 loop is CASSFMTGTETQYF. Written as DNA, the CDR3 is TGTGCCAGCAGTTTTATGACAGGGACAGAGACCCAGTACTTC.

The V call is TRBV20-1, the J call TRBJ2-5, with D hard to call. Germline V gene sequence: CDR1 DFQATT, CDR2 SNEGSKA (reference sequence). Trimming cost V 6 bases and J 4 bases, with 15 bases left between them. The CDR3 totals 13 residues. In nucleotides, the CDR3 is TGCAGTGCCCGGAGTGATTCCCCAGAGACCCAGTACTTC. Translation: CSARSDSPETQYF.

The chain joins TRBV11-2 to TRBJ1-2; D is uncertain. CDR1 SGHAT and CDR2 FQNNGV come from the germline V gene. V gave up 7 bases and J gave up 3 bases, with 18 bases separating them. The length of the CDR3 is 15 residues. In DNA form, the CDR3 reads TGTGCCAGCAAGGGTATTGGCAGACCCCACTATGGCTACACCTTC. Its translation is CASKGIGRPHYGYTF.

This clonotype was seen a single time. This chain connects TRBV12-5 to TRBJ1-1; D is ambiguous. This CDR3 has 16 residues. The ends were cut back, 2 bases at V and 1 base at J, with 14 bases in the middle. Germline assignment: CDR1 LGHNT and CDR2 FRNRAP. Here the CDR3 DNA reads TGTGCTAGTGGTTTGCTACCTTTACATACGAACACTGAAGCTTTCTTT. Translation gives CASGLLPLHTNTEAFF.

Many counts were recorded for this clonotype. The chain joins TRBV30 to TRBJ2-7, with TRBD1 identical over 10 bases. J was trimmed by 2 bases and V by 2 bases; bases with no gene match: 3. This CDR3 region has 14 residues. Per the germline V gene, CDR1 is GTSNPN and CDR2 is SVGIG (reference sequence). The CDR3 DNA reads TGTGCCTGGAGTTTTGGACAGGGGGCCTACGAGCAGTACTTC. Translation gives CAWSFGQGAYEQYF.

This clonotype was counted at least ten times. The chain links TRBV6-1 to TRBJ1-1, with D uncertain. The germline CDR1 and CDR2 sequences are MNHNS and SASEGT. V lost 3 bases to trimming and J lost 0 bases, with 11 bases between them. The CDR3 spans 15 residues. The chain's CDR3 is CASSEGPFMNTEAFF. CDR3 coding DNA: TGTGCCAGCAGTGAGGGTCCCTTCATGAACACTGAAGCTTTCTTT.

There are many counts of this clonotype. Germline and junction disagree at one end, which may indicate a read error. The chain joins TRBV29-1 to TRBJ1-1; D is possibly TRBD1 (5 bases). This CDR3 is built from 14 residues. In germline, CDR1 is SQVTM, CDR2 ANQGSEA. The CDR3 sequence: CSVEGRRVGTEAFF. The CDR3 nucleotides read TGCAGCGTCGAAGGACGCAGGGTGGGCACTGAAGCTTTCTTT.

This clonotype was detected many times. The chain recombines TRBV6-1 with TRBJ2-5, with D unclear. V lost 7 bases and J 4 bases, leaving 10 bases between the germline ends. Germline V gives CDR1 MNHNS, CDR2 SASEGT. The CDR3 has 12 residues. CDR3 sequence: CASTHIRETQYF. CDR3 coding DNA: TGTGCCAGCACCCATATCAGAGAGACCCAGTACTTC.

This clonotype was detected ten times or more. The chain recombines TRBV20-1 with TRBJ1-1; D is ambiguous. This CDR3 spans 14 amino acids. Germline CDR1 and CDR2: DFQATT and SNEGSKA (reference sequence). Written as DNA, the CDR3 is TGCAGCATGATCGAGGGCACGACGGACACTGAAGCTTTCTTT. The encoded protein is CSMIEGTTDTEAFF.

This sequence joins TRBV19 and TRBJ2-5; D gene unclear. Between the trimmed V and J ends, which lost 2 bases and 0 bases, there was a span of 4 bases. Germline-derived CDR1 and CDR2 are LNHDA and SQIVND (reference sequence). This CDR3 has 13 amino acids. In DNA, the CDR3 is TGTGCCAGTAGTATATCGGACCAAGAGACCCAGTACTTC. It codes for CASSISDQETQYF.

This clonotype was seen many times. The chain combines TRBV20-1 with TRBJ1-2, with D tentatively TRBD1 (5 bases). Germline V lookup: CDR1 DFQATT, CDR2 SNEGSKA (reference sequence). This CDR3 contains 15 residues. Trimming took off 6 bases at V and 3 bases at J, with 20 bases between the two ends. The CDR3 DNA sequence: TGCAGTGCCAATCTCCGGGACGCCCAGGACTATGGCTACACCTTC. This gives the protein CSANLRDAQDYGYTF.

This clonotype appeared many times. The V and J genes are TRBV3-1 and TRBJ2-7; 7 positions agree with TRBD2. The CDR3 totals 13 residues. CDR1 is LGHDT, CDR2 YNNKEL, per germline (reference sequence). With V trimmed by 5 bases and J by 7 bases, 8 bases remained unmatched. The chain's CDR3 is CASSYIGAGEQYF. Written as DNA, the CDR3 is TGTGCCAGCAGCTACATCGGAGCGGGGGAGCAGTACTTC.

This clonotype appeared many times. The chain's CDR3 is CASSLRGLNTGELFF. The CDR3 DNA follows: TGTGCCAGCAGTTTAAGGGGTTTAAACACCGGGGAGCTGTTTTTT. The chain recombines TRBV12-3 or TRBV12-4 with TRBJ2-2, with D possibly matching TRBD1 (5 bases). V was pared by 2 bases and J by 2 bases, with 9 bases between. There are 15 residues in the CDR3.

There are many counts of this clonotype. This rearrangement joins TRBV7-8 to TRBJ2-7; TRBD1 aligns across 7 bases. This CDR3 comprises 15 residues. Losses at the gene ends were 5 bases for V and 6 bases for J; bases not matched to a gene: 13. The germline V gene has CDR1 SGHVS and CDR2 FQNEAQ. In DNA, the CDR3 is TGTGCCAGCAGCCCCCCGACAGGGCGACTGGGCGAGCAGTACTTC. Translating gives CASSPPTGRLGEQYF.

This sequence joins TRBV5-1 and TRBJ1-6; 8 nucleotides line up with TRBD1. J gave up 7 bases and V 4 bases, and 7 bases lay outside the gene matches. Germline V gene data show CDR1 as SGHRS and CDR2 as YFSETQ. This CDR3 is built from 15 residues. CDR3 amino acids: CASSRIRQGNSPLHF. In DNA form, the CDR3 reads TGCGCCAGCAGCCGGATAAGACAGGGGAATTCACCCCTCCACTTT.

The chain links TRBV6-1 to TRBJ1-1; D not resolved. The CDR3 is 13 amino acids. Germline-derived CDR1 and CDR2 are MNHNS and SASEGT. Trimming stripped 5 bases from V and 1 base from J, with 8 bases between. The CDR3 loop is CASSRSWNTEAFF. The CDR3 DNA follows: TGTGCCAGCAGTCGTTCCTGGAACACTGAAGCTTTCTTT.

The table lists this clonotype with many counts. V gene TRBV12-3 or TRBV12-4 combines with J gene TRBJ1-1, with D hard to call. V dropped 4 bases and J dropped 6 bases, with 15 bases sitting between them. The CDR3 consists of 14 residues. The CDR3 here is CASSSLWVQAEAFF. The CDR3 DNA follows: TGTGCCAGCAGTTCGCTTTGGGTTCAGGCTGAAGCTTTCTTT.